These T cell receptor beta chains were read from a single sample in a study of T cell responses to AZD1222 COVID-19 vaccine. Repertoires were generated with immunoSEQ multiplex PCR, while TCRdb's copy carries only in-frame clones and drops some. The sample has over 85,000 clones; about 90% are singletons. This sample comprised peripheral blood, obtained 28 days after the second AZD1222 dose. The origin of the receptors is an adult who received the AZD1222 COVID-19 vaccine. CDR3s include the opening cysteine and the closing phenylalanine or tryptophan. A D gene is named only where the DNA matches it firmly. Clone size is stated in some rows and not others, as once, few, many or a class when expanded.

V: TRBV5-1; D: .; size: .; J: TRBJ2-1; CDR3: CASSLASRSSLFDEQFF
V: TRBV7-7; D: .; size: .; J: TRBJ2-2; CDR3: CASRRQEGTGELFF
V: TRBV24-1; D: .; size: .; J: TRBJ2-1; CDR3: CATSDEAASYNEQFF
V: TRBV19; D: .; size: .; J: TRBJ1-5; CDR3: CASSMQGLGQPQHF
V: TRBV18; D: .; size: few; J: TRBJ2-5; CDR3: CASSPAQRETQYF
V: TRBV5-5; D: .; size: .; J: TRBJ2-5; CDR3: CASSLSETQYF
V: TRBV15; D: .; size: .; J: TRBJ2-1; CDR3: CATSRGTLEDEQFF
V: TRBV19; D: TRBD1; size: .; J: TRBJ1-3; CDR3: CASRTDRTGGNTIYF
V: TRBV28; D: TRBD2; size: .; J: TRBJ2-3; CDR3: CASSFVGGEGTQYF
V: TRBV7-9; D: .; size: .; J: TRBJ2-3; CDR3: CASSFGGAGDTQYF
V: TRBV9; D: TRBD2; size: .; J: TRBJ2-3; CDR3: CASSVATSGTRVDTQYF
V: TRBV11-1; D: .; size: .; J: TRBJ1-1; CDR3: CASSLAAGMNTEAFF
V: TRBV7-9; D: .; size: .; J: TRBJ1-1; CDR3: CASSFDSIFGAEAFF
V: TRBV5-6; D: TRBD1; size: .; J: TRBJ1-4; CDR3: CASSLGNRGQGEKLFF
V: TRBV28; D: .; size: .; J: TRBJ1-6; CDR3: CASTSTGVSPLHF
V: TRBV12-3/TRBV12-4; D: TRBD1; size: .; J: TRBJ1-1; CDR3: CATKGQANTEAFF
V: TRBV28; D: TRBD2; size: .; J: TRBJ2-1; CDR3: CASSLWLAGGEQFF
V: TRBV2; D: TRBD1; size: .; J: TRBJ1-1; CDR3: CASNYRGGTEAFF